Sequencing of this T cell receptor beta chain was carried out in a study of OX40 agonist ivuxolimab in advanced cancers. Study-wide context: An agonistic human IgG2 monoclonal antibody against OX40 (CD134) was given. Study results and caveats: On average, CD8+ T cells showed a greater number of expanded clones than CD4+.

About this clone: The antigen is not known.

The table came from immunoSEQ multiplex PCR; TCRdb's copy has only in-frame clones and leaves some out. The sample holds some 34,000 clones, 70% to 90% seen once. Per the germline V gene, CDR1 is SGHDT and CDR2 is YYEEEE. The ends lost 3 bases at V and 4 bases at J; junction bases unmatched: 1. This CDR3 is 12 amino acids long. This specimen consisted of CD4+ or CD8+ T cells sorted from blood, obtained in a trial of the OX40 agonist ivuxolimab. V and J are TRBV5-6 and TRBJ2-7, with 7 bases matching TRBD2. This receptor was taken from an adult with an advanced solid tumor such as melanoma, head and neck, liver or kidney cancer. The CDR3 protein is CASSWGGYEQYF. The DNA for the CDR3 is TGTGCCAGCAGCTGGGGGGGTTACGAGCAGTACTTC.